One and the same sample provided the 14 T cell receptor beta chains below, sequenced in a study of T cell repertoires in cytomegalovirus infection. TCRdb analysed the reads with MiXCR anew, one entry per CDR3 protein. The repertoire consists of hundreds of thousands of distinct CDR3 sequences, with 30% to 40% occurring once and the leading ten covering 15% to 20%. These receptors' targets are unknown. The starting material was cultured PBMCs, obtained from culture after CMV antigen stimulation. The receptors stem from a human donor in good health (CMV status not recorded). Some clones in this sample may be carry-over from other donors' samples.

A single count supports this clonotype. V usage is TRBV5-4 and J usage is TRBJ2-1; D unclear. V was clipped by 7 bases and J by 5 bases, with 25 bases between them. CDR1 and CDR2 from the germline V gene are SGHNT and YYREEE (reference sequence). The CDR3 consists of 17 residues. Here the CDR3 reads CASLRASGPPAHNEQFF. The DNA for the CDR3 is TGTGCCAGCCTTCGAGCCTCCGGGCCCCCGGCCCACAATGAGCAGTTCTTC. Full variable domain (missing parts from reference TRBV5-4 and TRBJ2-1): ETGVTQSPTHLIKTRGQQVTLRCSSQSGHNTVSWYQQALGQGPQFIFQYYREEENGRGNFPPRFSGLQFPNYSSELNVNALELDDSALYLCASLRASGPPAHNEQFFGPGTRLTVL.

The rearrangement joins TRBV6-2 or TRBV6-3 to TRBJ2-5; 11 bases line up with TRBD2. Germline V gives CDR1 MNHEY, CDR2 SVGEGT. V was pared by 2 bases and J by 9 bases, with 14 bases of the junction left unmatched. This CDR3 contains 17 residues. The CDR3 sequence is CASSYPFTSGSMKAQYF. CDR3 nucleotides: TGTGCCAGCAGTTACCCTTTCACTAGCGGGAGTATGAAGGCCCAGTACTTC.

This clonotype turned up a few times. The rearrangement uses TRBV5-6 and TRBJ1-2; 7 nucleotides match TRBD1. The length of the CDR3 is 12 residues. The V and J ends lost 4 bases and 6 bases, in that order; junction bases with no gene match: 3. Germline-derived CDR1 and CDR2 are SGHDT and YYEEEE. CDR3 protein: CASSLGQDGYTF. The CDR3 coding sequence is TGTGCCAGCAGCCTAGGACAGGATGGCTACACCTTC.

Comment on this clonotype: The germline gene is not matched at one end of the junction; a read error may be the cause. V and J are TRBV28 and TRBJ1-2; D is possibly TRBD1 (5 bases). Germline loops: CDR1 MDHEN, CDR2 SYDVKM. This CDR3 has 14 amino acids. The CDR3 sequence is CASGFGGLGYGYTF. CDR3 bases: TGTGCCAGCGGTTTCGGGGGTTTGGGCTATGGCTACACCTTC.

J is TRBJ2-7 and V is TRBV6-2 or TRBV6-3; D possibly corresponds to TRBD1 (6 bases). Trimming stripped 4 bases from V and 3 bases from J, with 10 bases between. The CDR3 runs 13 residues. From germline, CDR1 is MNHEY and CDR2 SVGEGT. DNA of the CDR3: TGTGCCAGCAGTTCGCACAGGGACTACGAGCAGTACGTC. Amino acids: CASSSHRDYEQYV.

The rearrangement joins TRBV12-3 or TRBV12-4 to TRBJ2-7; TRBD1 matches at 9 bases. This CDR3 comprises 15 residues. Trimming removed 5 bases from V and 2 bases from J; junction bases left unmatched: 7. CDR3 nucleotide sequence: TGTGCCAGCAGTGAAGACAGGGGGGCCCCCTACGAGCAGTACTTC. Translated: CASSEDRGAPYEQYF.

This clonotype was seen more than once but under ten times. The rearrangement joins TRBV5-6 to TRBJ2-1; TRBD2 matches 7 bases. From germline, CDR1 is SGHDT and CDR2 YYEEEE. V lost 5 bases and J lost 5; bases outside the gene matches: 10. This CDR3 comprises 15 residues. CDR3 DNA sequence: TGTGCCAGCAGTTATCCCCGGGACTATAACAATGAGCAGTTCTTC. Translating it yields CASSYPRDYNNEQFF.

This clonotype was counted a few times. The J gene is TRBJ2-3, the V gene TRBV10-1, with D possibly called TRBD1 or TRBD2 (5 bases each). Germline V CDR1 and CDR2: WNHNN, SYGVQD (reference sequence). The CDR3 loop spans 16 amino acids. Trimming took 2 bases from V and 6 from J, leaving 18 bases between them. CDR3 amino acids: CASSEDGNMRGDTQYF. In DNA, the CDR3 is TGCGCCAGCAGTGAGGACGGGAACATGAGGGGTGATACGCAGTATTTT.

The chain employs TRBV7-6 and TRBJ2-7, with 12 bases lining up with TRBD2. The V and J ends lost 2 bases and 5 bases, in that order; junction bases with no gene match: 13. Per the germline V gene, CDR1 is SGHVS and CDR2 is FNYEAQ. The length of the CDR3 is 18 residues. In DNA, the CDR3 is TGTGCCAGCAGCTTACCGACTAGCGGGAGCCTCAATAGGAACGAGCAGTACTTC. Translating it yields CASSLPTSGSLNRNEQYF.

This chain uses TRBV7-9 with TRBJ1-1; D is unresolved. Germline values: CDR1 SEHNR, CDR2 FQNEAQ (reference sequence). Trimming left V 7 bases short and J 1 base short, with 16 bases between. The CDR3 sequence is 15 residues long. In DNA form, the CDR3 reads TGTGCCAGCATGGCTAGAGTTATTCGGAACACTGAAGCTTTCTTT. It codes for CASMARVIRNTEAFF. Full variable domain (remainder filled in from reference TRBV7-9 and TRBJ1-1): DTGVSQNPRHKITKRGQNVTFRCDPISEHNRLYWYRQTLGQGPEFLTYFQNEAQLEKSRLLSDRFSAERPKGSFSTLEIQRTEQGDSAMYLCASMARVIRNTEAFFGQGTRLTVV.

To note about this clonotype: A read error may explain this, as a much larger clone is one base away. The chain employs TRBV7-2 and TRBJ2-3, with a weak D call TRBD2 (6 bases). CDR1 is SGHTA, CDR2 FQGNSA, per germline. The CDR3 has 15 residues. The CDR3 is CVSSLRRANGDTQYF. CDR3 coding DNA: TGTGTCAGCAGCTTACGGAGGGCCAACGGAGATACGCAGTATTTT.

The chain links TRBV5-1 to TRBJ2-7; D unresolved. V shed 3 bases and J shed 4 bases, with 14 bases lying between them. Germline-derived CDR1 and CDR2 are SGHRS and YFSETQ. The CDR3 spans 14 residues. This chain's CDR3 is CASSSGRNGYEQYF. The DNA of the CDR3 is TGCGCCAGCAGCTCCGGCAGGAATGGGTACGAGCAGTACTTC. The variable domain in full, with the rest retrieved from reference TRBV5-1 and TRBJ2-7, is KAGVTQTPRYLIKTRGQQVTLSCSPISGHRSVSWYQQTPGQGLQFLFEYFSETQRNKGNFPGRFSGRQFSNSRSEMNVSTLELGDSALYLCASSSGRNGYEQYFGPGTRLTVT.

The chain carries TRBV4-3 and TRBJ2-2; D tentatively fits TRBD1 or TRBD2 (5 bases each). V lost 0 bases and J lost 4, with 12 bases in between. CDR3 length: 16 residues. Germline loops: CDR1 LGHNA, CDR2 YSLEER. CDR3 DNA sequence: TGCGCCAGCAGCCAAGAGACTGGGGGTCTCACCGGGGAGCTGTTTTTT. Encoded protein: CASSQETGGLTGELFF.

The chain carries TRBV7-6 and TRBJ2-7; 9 positions match TRBD2. The germline V gene has CDR1 SGHVS and CDR2 FNYEAQ. V shed 1 base and J 6 bases; nucleotides not matched to a gene: 1. The CDR3 is 13 residues long. CDR3 loop: CASSLGRGGEQYV. The CDR3 DNA reads TGTGCCAGCAGCTTAGGGCGGGGGGGCGAGCAGTACGTC.